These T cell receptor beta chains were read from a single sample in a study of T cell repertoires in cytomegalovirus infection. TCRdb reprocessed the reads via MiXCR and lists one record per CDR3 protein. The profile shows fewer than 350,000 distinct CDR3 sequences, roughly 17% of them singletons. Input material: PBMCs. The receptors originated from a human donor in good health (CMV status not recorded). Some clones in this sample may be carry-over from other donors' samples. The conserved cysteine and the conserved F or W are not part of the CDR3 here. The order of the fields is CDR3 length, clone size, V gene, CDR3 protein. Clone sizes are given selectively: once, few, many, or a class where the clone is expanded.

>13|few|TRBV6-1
ASSWDSFMNTEAF
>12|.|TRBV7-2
ASSLASGADGYT
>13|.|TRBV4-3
ASSQDLGIFHENT
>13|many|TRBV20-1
SASRQGTAQGTQY
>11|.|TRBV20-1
SARERVTGELF
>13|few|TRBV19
ASSTERGSYNEQF
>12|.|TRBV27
ASSGAATNEKLF
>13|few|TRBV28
ASSFMGQPNTEAF
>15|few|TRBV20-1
SARDWRGGLYQETQY
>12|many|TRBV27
ASSVTGQIYGYT
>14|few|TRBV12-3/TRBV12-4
ASYSGGPRNRNEQF
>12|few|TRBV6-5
ASSYAGGNTEAF
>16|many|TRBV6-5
ASTKAGAPDLVRGTQY
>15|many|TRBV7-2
ASRLDGTGGFCQPQH
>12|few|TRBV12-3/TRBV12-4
ASSFTGGPDTQY
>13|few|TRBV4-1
ASSQDPGTTDTQY
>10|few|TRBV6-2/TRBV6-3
ASSFLPNGYT
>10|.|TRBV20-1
SASRGGYEQY
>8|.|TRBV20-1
SASSPVQY
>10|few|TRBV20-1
SARDRSYEQY
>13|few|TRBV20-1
SAPIAGGDQETQY
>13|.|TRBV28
ASSFVRGRTDTQY
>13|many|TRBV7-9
ASSLGTGMNQPQH
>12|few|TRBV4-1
ASSHRPDQETQY